These 32 T cell receptor beta chains share one sample of origin, sequenced in a study of T cells after yellow fever vaccination (dated by TCRdb to the late 2010s). Library prep was done by 5' RACE. This sample was sequenced with an Illumina HiSeq 2500. TCRdb took the public reads, trimmed them with fastp at Q25, ran MiXCR for clone calling and kept in-frame beta chains. Every CDR3 protein is listed once, alongside the most common genes and DNA of its rows. The table for this sample lists tens of thousands of distinct CDR3 sequences; approximately 6.9% of them were counted only once. Under 45% of the sample rests with the top ten. The treatment or condition label, read with the paper, signifies: live attenuated yellow fever vaccine strain. The source was CD8+ T cells sorted from PBMCs, collected less than 6 days after the first yellow fever vaccination. The receptors stem from a man between 18 and 29 years old who received the YFV17D yellow fever vaccine.

The table lists this clonotype with many counts. The chain employs TRBV20-1 and TRBJ2-1, with 14 bases aligning to TRBD2. Germline V lookup: CDR1 DFQATT, CDR2 SNEGSKA (reference sequence). V lost 6 bases and J lost 7; bases outside the gene matches: 5. The CDR3 sequence is 14 residues long. The CDR3 coding sequence is TGCAGTGCATACGGACTAGCGGGGGGAAATGAGCAGTTCTTC. Translated, it gives CSAYGLAGGNEQFF.

The J gene is TRBJ2-7, the V gene TRBV20-1; D possibly uses TRBD1 or TRBD2 (5 bases each). The length of the CDR3 is 15 residues. V was trimmed by 0 bases and J by 3 bases, leaving 15 bases between them. The germline gives CDR1 DFQATT, CDR2 SNEGSKA (reference sequence). The chain's CDR3 is CSARDREGIDYEQYF. CDR3 DNA sequence: TGCAGTGCTAGAGATCGAGAGGGGATCGACTACGAGCAGTACTTC.

This clonotype was seen many times. The chain carries TRBV2 and TRBJ2-1; 9 bases are a match to TRBD2. The V gene's germline CDR1 is SNHLY and CDR2 FYNNEI. The V segment lost 6 bases and the J segment 7 bases; nucleotides outside the gene matches: 16. This CDR3 is built from 17 residues. The CDR3 nucleotides read TGTGCCAGCAGCACGGGGCGGGGGGGCTTCGTGCGGAATGAGCAGTTCTTC. This translates into CASSTGRGGFVRNEQFF.

This clonotype was observed many times. This chain uses TRBV10-3 with TRBJ2-7; TRBD2 might be the D (5 bases). CDR1 and CDR2 (germline): ENHRY, SYGVKD. V was cut by 10 bases and J by 7 bases, with 23 bases left in between. The CDR3 loop spans 14 amino acids. CDR3 sequence: CASSPGNAPGEQYF. The CDR3 DNA reads as TGTGCCAGTTCCCCGGGAAACGCCCCGGGGGAGCAGTACTTC.

This clonotype came up a few times. V is TRBV7-9 and J is TRBJ1-2; maybe TRBD1 (5 bases). There are 13 residues in the CDR3. V gave up 5 bases and J gave up 7 bases, with 14 bases separating them. The germline CDR1 and CDR2 sequences are SEHNR and FQNEAQ (reference sequence). The CDR3 sequence is CASSRRGLGGYTF. CDR3 DNA sequence: TGTGCCAGCAGCCGTCGGGGCTTGGGTGGCTACACCTTC.

This clonotype was counted ten times or more. The chain recombines TRBV4-1 with TRBJ1-5; weak D call: TRBD1 (5 bases). Germline CDR1 reads MGHRA; CDR2 reads YSYEKL. The CDR3 runs to 16 residues. With 0 bases removed from V and 1 base from J, the gap between germline ends came to 10 bases. This CDR3 is CASSQEGGGSNQPQHF. The CDR3 DNA reads TGCGCCAGCAGCCAAGAGGGGGGGGGGAGCAATCAGCCCCAGCATTTT.

This clonotype was detected only a few times. The rearrangement uses TRBV12-3 or TRBV12-4 and TRBJ1-1, with D unresolved. This CDR3 is built from 13 residues. V gave up 1 base and J gave up 4 bases, with 7 bases separating them. The CDR3 reads CASSLEGFTEAFF. In nucleotides, the CDR3 is TGTGCCAGCAGTTTAGAGGGTTTCACTGAAGCTTTCTTT.

V gene TRBV4-3 combines with J gene TRBJ2-3; D is ambiguous. V dropped 1 base and J dropped 5 bases, with 16 bases sitting between them. This CDR3 is 16 amino acids long. Germline V lookup: CDR1 LGHNA, CDR2 YSLEER. The CDR3 DNA follows: TGCGCCAGCAGCCAAGCTTTTTACGTCTTAAGAGATACGCAGTATTTT. The encoded protein is CASSQAFYVLRDTQYF.

This clonotype has more than one count but fewer than ten. The rearrangement joins TRBV2 to TRBJ1-5; D might be TRBD1 (5 bases). V shed 6 bases and J shed 3 bases, with 21 bases lying between them. CDR1 SNHLY and CDR2 FYNNEI come from the germline V gene. CDR3 length: 17 residues. The CDR3 spells CASSLPPGRGLNQPQHF. The DNA of the CDR3 is TGTGCCAGCAGCCTACCCCCTGGACGGGGCCTCAATCAGCCCCAGCATTTT.

This clonotype was detected ten times or more. V usage is TRBV7-6 and J usage is TRBJ1-1; tentatively, D is TRBD1 (6 bases). V was pared by 5 bases and J by 0 bases, with 13 bases between. The V gene's germline CDR1 is SGHVS and CDR2 FNYEAQ. This CDR3 has 15 residues. The DNA of the CDR3 is TGTGCCAGCAGCCCGAAACAGGGTATGAACACTGAAGCTTTCTTT. The encoded protein is CASSPKQGMNTEAFF.

At least ten counts were recorded for this clonotype. V usage is TRBV20-1 and J usage is TRBJ2-3, with 10 positions matching TRBD2. Germline V gives CDR1 DFQATT, CDR2 SNEGSKA (reference sequence). The CDR3 consists of 12 residues. The trim removed 3 bases at V and 7 bases at J, leaving 1 base unmatched. This chain's CDR3 is CSASSGGHTQYF. The CDR3 DNA reads as TGCAGTGCTAGTAGCGGGGGGCATACGCAGTATTTT.

This clonotype has only a few counts. Relative to the germline gene, one junction end is altered; a read error may explain this. The chain joins TRBV6-5 to TRBJ2-1; D ambiguous. Germline V gene sequence: CDR1 MNHEY, CDR2 SVGAGI. The CDR3 contains 9 residues. In nucleotides, the CDR3 is TGTGCCAGCGGTTATGAGCAGTTCTTC. Protein: CASGYEQFF.

This clonotype appeared many times. In DNA form, the CDR3 reads TGCGCCAGCGCCAACGGACCTGGAAACACCATATATTTT. Its translation is CASANGPGNTIYF. The V gene is TRBV10-2, the J gene TRBJ1-3, with unresolved D. The V end lost 8 bases, the J end lost 2 bases, and 10 bases lay between the germline ends. Germline lookup yields CDR1 WSHSY and CDR2 SAAADI. The CDR3 runs to 13 residues.

This clonotype appeared many times. The gene calls are TRBV2 and TRBJ2-7; TRBD2 aligns across 9 bases. The CDR3 has 16 residues. Germline CDR1 is SNHLY and CDR2 is FYNNEI. The V segment lost 6 bases and the J segment 2 bases; nucleotides outside the gene matches: 11. The chain's CDR3 is CASSGMGAGGPYEQYF. The CDR3 DNA sequence: TGTGCCAGCAGCGGAATGGGAGCGGGGGGCCCCTACGAGCAGTACTTC.

This clonotype showed up just a few times. This sequence joins TRBV2 and TRBJ2-1, with 9 bases that match TRBD2. J was trimmed by 4 bases and V by 6 bases; bases with no gene match: 13. The CDR3 totals 17 residues. The germline CDR1 and CDR2 sequences are SNHLY and FYNNEI. The CDR3 loop reads CASSTTSGGTAYNEQFF. DNA for the CDR3: TGTGCCAGCAGCACAACCAGCGGGGGGACAGCGTACAATGAGCAGTTCTTC.

The chain has TRBV27 and TRBJ2-5; D gene uncertain. Germline V gene sequence: CDR1 MNHEY, CDR2 SMNVEV (reference sequence). There are 13 residues in the CDR3. V lost 2 bases and J 5 bases, leaving 9 bases between the germline ends. The CDR3 sequence: CASSLDSGETQYF. CDR3 sequence (DNA): TGTGCCAGCAGTTTAGATAGTGGCGAGACCCAGTACTTC.

This clonotype was detected ten times or more. V and J are TRBV5-1 and TRBJ2-1; D ambiguous. CDR3 length: 16 residues. Trimming stripped 0 bases from V and 12 bases from J, with 22 bases between. Germline CDR1 is SGHRS and CDR2 is YFSETQ. CDR3 sequence: CASSLAATLYNDAQFF. The CDR3 DNA is TGCGCCAGCAGCTTGGCGGCTACCCTTTACAATGATGCGCAGTTCTTC.

This clonotype was detected many times. The chain is built from TRBV6-5 and TRBJ2-3; 11 positions agree with TRBD2. This CDR3 spans 14 amino acids. V shed 8 bases and J 9 bases; nucleotides not matched to a gene: 10. Germline loops: CDR1 MNHEY, CDR2 SVGAGI. CDR3 sequence: CASSGSSGGETQYF. CDR3 nucleotides: TGTGCCAGCTCTGGGAGTAGCGGGGGGGAGACGCAGTATTTT.

This clonotype showed up just a few times. The chain combines TRBV4-1 with TRBJ1-2, with D possibly being TRBD1 (5 bases). CDR3 length equals 16 residues. Germline values: CDR1 MGHRA, CDR2 YSYEKL. Trimming shortened V by 2 bases and J by 0 bases, and 13 bases separated the two germline ends. This CDR3 reads CASSQRDRPANYGYTF. The DNA of the CDR3 is TGCGCCAGCAGCCAAAGGGACCGACCGGCTAACTATGGCTACACCTTC.

The rearrangement joins TRBV18 to TRBJ2-7, with 8 bases matching TRBD1. The germline V gene has CDR1 KGHSH and CDR2 LQKENI. The V gene end was trimmed by 3 bases and the J gene end by 2 bases; junction bases not matched to a gene: 6. The CDR3 spans 15 residues. This chain's CDR3 is CASSPEDRAAYEQYV. The DNA for the CDR3 is TGTGCCAGCTCACCGGAGGACAGGGCGGCCTACGAGCAGTACGTC.

The genes are TRBV7-2 and TRBJ2-3; 8 nucleotides agree with TRBD2. Germline CDR1 and CDR2: SGHTA and FQGNSA. The CDR3 extends over 15 amino acids. The J segment lost 6 bases and the V segment lost 5 bases, leaving 10 bases of the junction unmatched. CDR3 bases: TGTGCCAGCAGCGTCGGGACTAGGGGGGGTGATACGCAGTATTTT. Translated, it gives CASSVGTRGGDTQYF.

This clonotype was detected only a few times. The chain uses TRBV13 and TRBJ2-1, with D hard to call. Trimming cost V 4 bases and J 10 bases, with 8 bases left between them. The germline V gene encodes CDR1 PRHDT and CDR2 FYEKMQ (reference sequence). The CDR3 covers 11 residues. The CDR3 here is CASSSSREQFF. As DNA, the CDR3 is TGTGCCAGCAGCTCTAGTCGGGAGCAGTTCTTC.

This clonotype was counted many times. The chain recombines TRBV5-1 with TRBJ2-3; 10 bases map to TRBD1. The CDR3 covers 16 residues. The trim removed 2 bases at V and 6 bases at J, leaving 9 bases unmatched. CDR1 SGHRS and CDR2 YFSETQ come from the germline V gene. The CDR3 sequence: CASSFDPGTGADTQYF. CDR3 sequence (DNA): TGCGCCAGCAGCTTCGATCCCGGGACAGGGGCGGATACGCAGTATTTT.

The rearrangement links TRBV12-5 to TRBJ1-3; tentatively, D is TRBD1 (6 bases). Germline assignment: CDR1 LGHNT and CDR2 FRNRAP. The CDR3 is made up of 15 amino acids. V lost 1 base and J lost 0, with 7 bases in between. The CDR3 here is CASGLGTASGNTIYF. The CDR3 DNA is TGTGCTAGTGGTTTGGGGACAGCCTCTGGAAACACCATATATTTT.

The rearrangement uses TRBV4-2 and TRBJ2-1; D possibly matches TRBD1 or TRBD2 (5 bases each). CDR1 is LGHNA and CDR2 is YNFKEQ in the germline V gene. The CDR3 runs to 16 residues. V dropped 0 bases and J dropped 3 bases, with 12 bases sitting between them. CDR3 sequence: CASSQDHRDRYNEQFF. In nucleotides, the CDR3 is TGTGCCAGCAGCCAAGATCACCGGGACCGCTACAATGAGCAGTTCTTC.

The J gene is TRBJ2-7, the V gene TRBV5-6; D is perhaps TRBD1 (5 bases). Germline lookup yields CDR1 SGHDT and CDR2 YYEEEE. Trimming took 1 base from V and 7 from J, leaving 18 bases between them. This CDR3 contains 15 residues. The CDR3 loop reads CASSLIAGNPTEQYV. CDR3 coding DNA: TGTGCCAGCAGCTTGATCGCAGGGAACCCTACGGAGCAGTACGTC.

This clonotype came up many times. The rearrangement links TRBV29-1 to TRBJ2-3, with D tentatively TRBD2 (7 bases). The CDR3 has 14 amino acids. Germline V lookup: CDR1 SQVTM, CDR2 ANQGSEA. V was pared by 6 bases and J by 4 bases, with 17 bases between. The CDR3 nucleotides read TGCAGCGTCCCCTCTTGGGGGGGCGCAGATACGCAGTATTTT. This gives the protein CSVPSWGGADTQYF.

The V call is TRBV5-1, the J call TRBJ2-1; D perhaps matches TRBD1 (6 bases). The CDR3 length is 15 residues. Trimming took 3 bases from V and 1 from J, leaving 11 bases between them. The germline CDR1 and CDR2 sequences are SGHRS and YFSETQ. The CDR3 DNA reads as TGCGCCAGCAGCTACCGGGACACATCCTACAATGAGCAGTTCTTC. Its translation is CASSYRDTSYNEQFF.

V is TRBV20-1 and J is TRBJ2-3; 8 bases agree with TRBD1. The V gene's germline CDR1 is DFQATT and CDR2 SNEGSKA (reference sequence). This CDR3 is built from 15 residues. Losses at the gene ends were 0 bases for V and 1 base for J; bases not matched to a gene: 3. CDR3: CSARDGGQGTDTQYF. The CDR3 DNA is TGCAGTGCTAGAGATGGGGGACAGGGCACAGATACGCAGTATTTT.

This clonotype has a count of ten or more. V is TRBV5-1 and J is TRBJ2-5; 9 bases are shared with TRBD1. The germline gives CDR1 SGHRS, CDR2 YFSETQ. V shed 4 bases, J shed 4 bases, and the junction held 14 bases outside the gene matches. The CDR3 sequence is 17 residues long. The CDR3 nucleotides read TGCGCCAGCAGCAACCGGGACAGGGTCGGTTTCGGAGAGACCCAGTACTTC. Translation: CASSNRDRVGFGETQYF.

The chain combines TRBV4-3 with TRBJ2-1; possibly TRBD1 for D (5 bases). Trimming removed 0 bases from V and 9 bases from J, with 15 bases in between. Germline values: CDR1 LGHNA, CDR2 YSLEER. CDR3 length: 15 residues. This chain's CDR3 is CASSQDWQGGPEQFF. For the CDR3, the DNA is TGCGCCAGCAGCCAAGATTGGCAGGGTGGACCTGAGCAGTTCTTC.

The CDR3 here is CASSSNPNTGFGETQYF. As DNA, the CDR3 is TGTGCCAGCAGCTCAAACCCTAATACAGGATTTGGGGAGACCCAGTACTTC. V and J are TRBV7-8 and TRBJ2-5, with D possibly matching TRBD1 (5 bases). The CDR3 consists of 17 residues. Germline CDR1 is SGHVS and CDR2 is FQNEAQ. Trimming left V 4 bases short and J 5 bases short, with 23 bases between.